The T cell receptor beta chain described here comes from a study of PD-1 blockade in classical Hodgkin lymphoma. Study-wide results and caveats: Newly diagnosed patients were reported to exhibit reduced baseline TCR diversity relative to healthy donors. Among the patients, those starting nivolumab under 1 year after ASCT were excluded. CD4+ TCR diversity rose significantly by C4D1, and CD8+ TCR diversity did not. Diversity similar to that of newly diagnosed patients was seen at baseline in complete responders.

Stated time point: cycle 4 day 1 (C4D1), after 6 weeks of nivolumab. The patients all showed relapse after autologous stem cell transplantation, while their brentuximab vedotin exposure varied. Note on this clone: Its antigen is not identified.

CDR1 is MNHEY, CDR2 SMNVEV, per germline (reference sequence). Losses at the gene ends were 2 bases for V and 2 bases for J; bases not matched to a gene: 5. The CDR3 sequence is 15 residues long. The method was immunoSEQ multiplex PCR; TCRdb's version includes in-frame clones alone and lacks a portion of them. Of 20,000 to 25,000 clones listed, roughly 77% are singletons. The sample was peripheral blood mononuclear cells (PBMCs), taken before the fourth cycle of nivolumab. The chain is built from TRBV27 and TRBJ2-5; TRBD1 agrees at 7 bases. The origin of this receptor is a human donor with classical Hodgkin lymphoma. The CDR3 protein is CASSLRMGQQETQYF. The CDR3 coding sequence is TGTGCCAGCAGTTTACGTATGGGACAGCAAGAGACCCAGTACTTC.